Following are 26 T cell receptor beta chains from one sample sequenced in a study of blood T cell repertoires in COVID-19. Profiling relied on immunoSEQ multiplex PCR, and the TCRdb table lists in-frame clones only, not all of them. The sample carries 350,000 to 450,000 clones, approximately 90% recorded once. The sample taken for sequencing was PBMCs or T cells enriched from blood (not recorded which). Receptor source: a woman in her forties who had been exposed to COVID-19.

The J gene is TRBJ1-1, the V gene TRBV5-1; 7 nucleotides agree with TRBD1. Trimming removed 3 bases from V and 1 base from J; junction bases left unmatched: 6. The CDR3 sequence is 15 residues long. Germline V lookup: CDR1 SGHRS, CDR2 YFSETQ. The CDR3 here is CASSSTGQTNTEAFF. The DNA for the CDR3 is TGCGCCAGCAGCTCCACGGGACAGACGAACACTGAAGCTTTCTTT.

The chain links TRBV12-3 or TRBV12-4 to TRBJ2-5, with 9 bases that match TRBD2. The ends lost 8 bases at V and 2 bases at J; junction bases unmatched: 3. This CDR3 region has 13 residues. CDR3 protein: CASGTSLQETQYF. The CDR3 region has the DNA TGTGCCAGCGGGACTAGCTTACAAGAGACCCAGTACTTC.

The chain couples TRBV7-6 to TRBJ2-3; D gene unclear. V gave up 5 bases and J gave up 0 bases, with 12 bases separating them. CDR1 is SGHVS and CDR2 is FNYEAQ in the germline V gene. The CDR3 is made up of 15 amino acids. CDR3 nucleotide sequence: TGTGCCAGCAGCGCTAATAGCCCGAGCACAGATACGCAGTATTTT. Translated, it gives CASSANSPSTDTQYF.

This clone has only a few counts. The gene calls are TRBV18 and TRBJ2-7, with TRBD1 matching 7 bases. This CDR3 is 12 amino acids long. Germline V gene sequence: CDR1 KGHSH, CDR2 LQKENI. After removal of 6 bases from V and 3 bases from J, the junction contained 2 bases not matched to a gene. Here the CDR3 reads CASSSGGYEQYF. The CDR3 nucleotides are TGTGCCAGCTCCTCAGGGGGCTACGAGCAGTACTTC.

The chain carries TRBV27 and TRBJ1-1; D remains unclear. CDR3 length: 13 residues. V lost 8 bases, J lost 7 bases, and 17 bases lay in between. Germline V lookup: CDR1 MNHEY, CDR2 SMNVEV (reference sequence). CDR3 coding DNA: TGTGCCAGCTTCACGAACCCGGGATATGAAGCTTTCTTT. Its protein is CASFTNPGYEAFF.

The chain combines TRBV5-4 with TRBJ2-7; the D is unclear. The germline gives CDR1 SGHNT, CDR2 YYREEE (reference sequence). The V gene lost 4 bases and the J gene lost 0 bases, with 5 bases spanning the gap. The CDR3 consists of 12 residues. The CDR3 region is CASSLFSYEQYF. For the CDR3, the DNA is TGTGCCAGCAGCCTGTTCTCCTACGAGCAGTACTTC.

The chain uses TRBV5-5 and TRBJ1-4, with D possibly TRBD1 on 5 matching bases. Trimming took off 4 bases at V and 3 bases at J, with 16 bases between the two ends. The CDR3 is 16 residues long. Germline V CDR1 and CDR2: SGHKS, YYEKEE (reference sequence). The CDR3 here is CASSEQGSRANEKLFF. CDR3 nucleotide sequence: TGTGCCAGCAGCGAGCAGGGATCTCGAGCTAATGAAAAACTGTTTTTT.

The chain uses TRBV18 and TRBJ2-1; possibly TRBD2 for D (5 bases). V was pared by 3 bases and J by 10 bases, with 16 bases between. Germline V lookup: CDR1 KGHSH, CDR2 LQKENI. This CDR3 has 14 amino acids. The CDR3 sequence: CASSPSTRAVEQFF. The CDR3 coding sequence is TGTGCCAGCTCACCTTCGACGAGGGCCGTAGAGCAGTTCTTC.

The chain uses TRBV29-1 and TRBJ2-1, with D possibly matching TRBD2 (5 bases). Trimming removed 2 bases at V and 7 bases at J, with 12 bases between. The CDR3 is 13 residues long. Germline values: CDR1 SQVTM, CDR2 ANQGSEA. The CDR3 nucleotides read TGCAGCGTTGAACCGACTTCGGGGAATGAGCAGTTCTTC. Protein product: CSVEPTSGNEQFF.

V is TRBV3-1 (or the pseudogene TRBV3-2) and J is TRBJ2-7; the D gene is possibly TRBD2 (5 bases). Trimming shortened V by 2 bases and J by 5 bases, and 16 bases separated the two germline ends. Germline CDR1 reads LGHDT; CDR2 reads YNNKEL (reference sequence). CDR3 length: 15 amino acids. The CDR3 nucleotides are TGTGCCAGCAGCCAATTTAGCCGCGGGTTGAACGAGCAGTACTTC. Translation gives CASSQFSRGLNEQYF.

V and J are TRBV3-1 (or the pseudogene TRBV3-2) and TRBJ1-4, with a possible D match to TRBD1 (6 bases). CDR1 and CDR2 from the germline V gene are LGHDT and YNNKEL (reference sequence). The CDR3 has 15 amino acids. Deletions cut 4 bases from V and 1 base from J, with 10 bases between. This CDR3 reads CASSREGGTNEKLFF. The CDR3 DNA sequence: TGTGCCAGCAGCCGGGAGGGGGGAACTAATGAAAAACTGTTTTTT.

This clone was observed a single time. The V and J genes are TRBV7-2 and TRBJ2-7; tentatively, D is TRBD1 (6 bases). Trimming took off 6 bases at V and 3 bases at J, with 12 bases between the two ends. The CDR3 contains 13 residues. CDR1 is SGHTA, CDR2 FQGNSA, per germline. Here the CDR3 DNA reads TGTGCCAGCAGGAGGGACACCTACTACGAGCAGTACTTC. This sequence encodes CASRRDTYYEQYF.

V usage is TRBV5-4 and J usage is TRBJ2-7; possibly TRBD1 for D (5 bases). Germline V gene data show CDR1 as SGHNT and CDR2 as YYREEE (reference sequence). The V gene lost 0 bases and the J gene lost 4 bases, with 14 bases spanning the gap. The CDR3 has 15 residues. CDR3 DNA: TGTGCCAGCAGCTTGGAATCGACAGTGGGGTACGAGCAGTACTTC. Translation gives CASSLESTVGYEQYF.

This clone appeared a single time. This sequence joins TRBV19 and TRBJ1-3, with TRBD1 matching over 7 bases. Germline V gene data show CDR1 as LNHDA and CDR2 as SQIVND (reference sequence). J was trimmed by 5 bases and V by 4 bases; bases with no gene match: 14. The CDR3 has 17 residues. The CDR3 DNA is TGTGCCAGTAGTAGAATCCGGGACAGCCAAGTTCGAAACACCATATATTTT. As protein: CASSRIRDSQVRNTIYF.

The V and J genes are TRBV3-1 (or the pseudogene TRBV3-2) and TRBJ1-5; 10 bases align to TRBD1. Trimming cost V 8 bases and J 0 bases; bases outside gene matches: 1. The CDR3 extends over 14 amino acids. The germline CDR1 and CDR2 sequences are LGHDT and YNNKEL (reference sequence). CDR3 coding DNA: TGTGCCAGCGGGGACAGGGGTAGCAATCAGCCCCAGCATTTT. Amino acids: CASGDRGSNQPQHF.

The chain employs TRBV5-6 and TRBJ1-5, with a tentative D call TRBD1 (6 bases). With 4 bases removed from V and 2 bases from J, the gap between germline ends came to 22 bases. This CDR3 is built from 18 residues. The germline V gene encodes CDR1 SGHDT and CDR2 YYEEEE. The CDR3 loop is CASSTRERGRFGNQPQHF. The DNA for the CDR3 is TGTGCCAGCAGCACACGTGAGCGGGGGCGATTCGGCAATCAGCCCCAGCATTTT.

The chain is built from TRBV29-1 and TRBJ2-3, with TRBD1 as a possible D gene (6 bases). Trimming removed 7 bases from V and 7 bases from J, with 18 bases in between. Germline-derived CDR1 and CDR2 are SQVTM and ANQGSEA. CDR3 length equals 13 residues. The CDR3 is CSAVRGTSNTQYF. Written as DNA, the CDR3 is TGCAGCGCTGTTAGGGGGACCTCAAATACGCAGTATTTT.

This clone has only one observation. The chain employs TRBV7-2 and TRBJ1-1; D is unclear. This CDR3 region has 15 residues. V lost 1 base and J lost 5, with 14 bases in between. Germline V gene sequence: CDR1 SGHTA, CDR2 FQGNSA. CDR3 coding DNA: TGTGCCAGCAGCTTAGAGAGGGTTGGTAGTACTGAAGCTTTCTTT. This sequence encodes CASSLERVGSTEAFF.

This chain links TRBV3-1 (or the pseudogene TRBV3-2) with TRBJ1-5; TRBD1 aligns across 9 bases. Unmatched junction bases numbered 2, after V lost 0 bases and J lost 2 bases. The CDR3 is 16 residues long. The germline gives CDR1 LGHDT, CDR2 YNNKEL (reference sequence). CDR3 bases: TGTGCCAGCAGCCAAGATGACAGGGGGGGCAATCAGCCCCAGCATTTT. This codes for CASSQDDRGGNQPQHF.

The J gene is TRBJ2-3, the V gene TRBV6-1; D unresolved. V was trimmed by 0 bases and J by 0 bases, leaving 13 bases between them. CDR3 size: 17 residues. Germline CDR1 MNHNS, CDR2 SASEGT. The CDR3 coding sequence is TGTGCCAGCAGTGAAGCGGTGGGCACTTGGAGCACAGATACGCAGTATTTT. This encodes CASSEAVGTWSTDTQYF.

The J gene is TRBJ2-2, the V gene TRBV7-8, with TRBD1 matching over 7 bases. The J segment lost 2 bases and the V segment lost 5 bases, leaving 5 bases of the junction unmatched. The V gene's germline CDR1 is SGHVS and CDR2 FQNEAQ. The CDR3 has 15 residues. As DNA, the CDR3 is TGTGCCAGCAGCCTTAACAGGGGAAACACCGGGGAGCTGTTTTTT. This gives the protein CASSLNRGNTGELFF.

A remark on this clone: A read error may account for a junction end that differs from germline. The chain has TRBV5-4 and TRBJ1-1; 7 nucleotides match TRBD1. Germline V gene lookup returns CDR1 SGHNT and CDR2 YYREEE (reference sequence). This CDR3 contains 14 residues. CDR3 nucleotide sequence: TGTGCCAGCAGTTTGGGAGTGAGGGGGCAGGGTGCTTTCTTT. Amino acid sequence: CASSLGVRGQGAFF.

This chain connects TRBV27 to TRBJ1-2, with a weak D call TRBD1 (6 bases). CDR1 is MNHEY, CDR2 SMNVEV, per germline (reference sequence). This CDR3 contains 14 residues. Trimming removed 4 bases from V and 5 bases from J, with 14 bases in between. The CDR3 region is CASSSDRLNYGYTF. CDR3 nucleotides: TGTGCCAGCAGTTCGGACAGACTAAATTATGGCTACACCTTC.

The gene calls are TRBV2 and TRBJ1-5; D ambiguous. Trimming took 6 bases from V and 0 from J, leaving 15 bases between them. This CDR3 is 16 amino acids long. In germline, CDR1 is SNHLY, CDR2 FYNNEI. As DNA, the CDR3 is TGTGCCAGCAGCCTGGCAGGCATTAATAGCAATCAGCCCCAGCATTTT. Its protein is CASSLAGINSNQPQHF.

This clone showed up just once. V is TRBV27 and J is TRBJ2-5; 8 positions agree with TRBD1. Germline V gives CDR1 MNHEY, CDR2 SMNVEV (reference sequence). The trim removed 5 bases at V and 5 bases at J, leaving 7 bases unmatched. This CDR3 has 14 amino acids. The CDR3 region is CASSQTTGGETQYF. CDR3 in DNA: TGTGCCAGCAGTCAAACTACAGGGGGGGAGACCCAGTACTTC.

CDR3 amino acids: CASSEALFGGGRTGELFF. CDR3 DNA: TGTGCCAGCAGTGAAGCGCTCTTTGGAGGGGGCCGCACCGGGGAGCTGTTTTTT. The chain couples TRBV2 to TRBJ2-2, with D tentatively TRBD1 (7 bases). Looked up from germline, CDR1 is SNHLY and CDR2 is FYNNEI. The V end lost 0 bases, the J end lost 4 bases, and 18 bases lay between the germline ends. This CDR3 has 18 residues.